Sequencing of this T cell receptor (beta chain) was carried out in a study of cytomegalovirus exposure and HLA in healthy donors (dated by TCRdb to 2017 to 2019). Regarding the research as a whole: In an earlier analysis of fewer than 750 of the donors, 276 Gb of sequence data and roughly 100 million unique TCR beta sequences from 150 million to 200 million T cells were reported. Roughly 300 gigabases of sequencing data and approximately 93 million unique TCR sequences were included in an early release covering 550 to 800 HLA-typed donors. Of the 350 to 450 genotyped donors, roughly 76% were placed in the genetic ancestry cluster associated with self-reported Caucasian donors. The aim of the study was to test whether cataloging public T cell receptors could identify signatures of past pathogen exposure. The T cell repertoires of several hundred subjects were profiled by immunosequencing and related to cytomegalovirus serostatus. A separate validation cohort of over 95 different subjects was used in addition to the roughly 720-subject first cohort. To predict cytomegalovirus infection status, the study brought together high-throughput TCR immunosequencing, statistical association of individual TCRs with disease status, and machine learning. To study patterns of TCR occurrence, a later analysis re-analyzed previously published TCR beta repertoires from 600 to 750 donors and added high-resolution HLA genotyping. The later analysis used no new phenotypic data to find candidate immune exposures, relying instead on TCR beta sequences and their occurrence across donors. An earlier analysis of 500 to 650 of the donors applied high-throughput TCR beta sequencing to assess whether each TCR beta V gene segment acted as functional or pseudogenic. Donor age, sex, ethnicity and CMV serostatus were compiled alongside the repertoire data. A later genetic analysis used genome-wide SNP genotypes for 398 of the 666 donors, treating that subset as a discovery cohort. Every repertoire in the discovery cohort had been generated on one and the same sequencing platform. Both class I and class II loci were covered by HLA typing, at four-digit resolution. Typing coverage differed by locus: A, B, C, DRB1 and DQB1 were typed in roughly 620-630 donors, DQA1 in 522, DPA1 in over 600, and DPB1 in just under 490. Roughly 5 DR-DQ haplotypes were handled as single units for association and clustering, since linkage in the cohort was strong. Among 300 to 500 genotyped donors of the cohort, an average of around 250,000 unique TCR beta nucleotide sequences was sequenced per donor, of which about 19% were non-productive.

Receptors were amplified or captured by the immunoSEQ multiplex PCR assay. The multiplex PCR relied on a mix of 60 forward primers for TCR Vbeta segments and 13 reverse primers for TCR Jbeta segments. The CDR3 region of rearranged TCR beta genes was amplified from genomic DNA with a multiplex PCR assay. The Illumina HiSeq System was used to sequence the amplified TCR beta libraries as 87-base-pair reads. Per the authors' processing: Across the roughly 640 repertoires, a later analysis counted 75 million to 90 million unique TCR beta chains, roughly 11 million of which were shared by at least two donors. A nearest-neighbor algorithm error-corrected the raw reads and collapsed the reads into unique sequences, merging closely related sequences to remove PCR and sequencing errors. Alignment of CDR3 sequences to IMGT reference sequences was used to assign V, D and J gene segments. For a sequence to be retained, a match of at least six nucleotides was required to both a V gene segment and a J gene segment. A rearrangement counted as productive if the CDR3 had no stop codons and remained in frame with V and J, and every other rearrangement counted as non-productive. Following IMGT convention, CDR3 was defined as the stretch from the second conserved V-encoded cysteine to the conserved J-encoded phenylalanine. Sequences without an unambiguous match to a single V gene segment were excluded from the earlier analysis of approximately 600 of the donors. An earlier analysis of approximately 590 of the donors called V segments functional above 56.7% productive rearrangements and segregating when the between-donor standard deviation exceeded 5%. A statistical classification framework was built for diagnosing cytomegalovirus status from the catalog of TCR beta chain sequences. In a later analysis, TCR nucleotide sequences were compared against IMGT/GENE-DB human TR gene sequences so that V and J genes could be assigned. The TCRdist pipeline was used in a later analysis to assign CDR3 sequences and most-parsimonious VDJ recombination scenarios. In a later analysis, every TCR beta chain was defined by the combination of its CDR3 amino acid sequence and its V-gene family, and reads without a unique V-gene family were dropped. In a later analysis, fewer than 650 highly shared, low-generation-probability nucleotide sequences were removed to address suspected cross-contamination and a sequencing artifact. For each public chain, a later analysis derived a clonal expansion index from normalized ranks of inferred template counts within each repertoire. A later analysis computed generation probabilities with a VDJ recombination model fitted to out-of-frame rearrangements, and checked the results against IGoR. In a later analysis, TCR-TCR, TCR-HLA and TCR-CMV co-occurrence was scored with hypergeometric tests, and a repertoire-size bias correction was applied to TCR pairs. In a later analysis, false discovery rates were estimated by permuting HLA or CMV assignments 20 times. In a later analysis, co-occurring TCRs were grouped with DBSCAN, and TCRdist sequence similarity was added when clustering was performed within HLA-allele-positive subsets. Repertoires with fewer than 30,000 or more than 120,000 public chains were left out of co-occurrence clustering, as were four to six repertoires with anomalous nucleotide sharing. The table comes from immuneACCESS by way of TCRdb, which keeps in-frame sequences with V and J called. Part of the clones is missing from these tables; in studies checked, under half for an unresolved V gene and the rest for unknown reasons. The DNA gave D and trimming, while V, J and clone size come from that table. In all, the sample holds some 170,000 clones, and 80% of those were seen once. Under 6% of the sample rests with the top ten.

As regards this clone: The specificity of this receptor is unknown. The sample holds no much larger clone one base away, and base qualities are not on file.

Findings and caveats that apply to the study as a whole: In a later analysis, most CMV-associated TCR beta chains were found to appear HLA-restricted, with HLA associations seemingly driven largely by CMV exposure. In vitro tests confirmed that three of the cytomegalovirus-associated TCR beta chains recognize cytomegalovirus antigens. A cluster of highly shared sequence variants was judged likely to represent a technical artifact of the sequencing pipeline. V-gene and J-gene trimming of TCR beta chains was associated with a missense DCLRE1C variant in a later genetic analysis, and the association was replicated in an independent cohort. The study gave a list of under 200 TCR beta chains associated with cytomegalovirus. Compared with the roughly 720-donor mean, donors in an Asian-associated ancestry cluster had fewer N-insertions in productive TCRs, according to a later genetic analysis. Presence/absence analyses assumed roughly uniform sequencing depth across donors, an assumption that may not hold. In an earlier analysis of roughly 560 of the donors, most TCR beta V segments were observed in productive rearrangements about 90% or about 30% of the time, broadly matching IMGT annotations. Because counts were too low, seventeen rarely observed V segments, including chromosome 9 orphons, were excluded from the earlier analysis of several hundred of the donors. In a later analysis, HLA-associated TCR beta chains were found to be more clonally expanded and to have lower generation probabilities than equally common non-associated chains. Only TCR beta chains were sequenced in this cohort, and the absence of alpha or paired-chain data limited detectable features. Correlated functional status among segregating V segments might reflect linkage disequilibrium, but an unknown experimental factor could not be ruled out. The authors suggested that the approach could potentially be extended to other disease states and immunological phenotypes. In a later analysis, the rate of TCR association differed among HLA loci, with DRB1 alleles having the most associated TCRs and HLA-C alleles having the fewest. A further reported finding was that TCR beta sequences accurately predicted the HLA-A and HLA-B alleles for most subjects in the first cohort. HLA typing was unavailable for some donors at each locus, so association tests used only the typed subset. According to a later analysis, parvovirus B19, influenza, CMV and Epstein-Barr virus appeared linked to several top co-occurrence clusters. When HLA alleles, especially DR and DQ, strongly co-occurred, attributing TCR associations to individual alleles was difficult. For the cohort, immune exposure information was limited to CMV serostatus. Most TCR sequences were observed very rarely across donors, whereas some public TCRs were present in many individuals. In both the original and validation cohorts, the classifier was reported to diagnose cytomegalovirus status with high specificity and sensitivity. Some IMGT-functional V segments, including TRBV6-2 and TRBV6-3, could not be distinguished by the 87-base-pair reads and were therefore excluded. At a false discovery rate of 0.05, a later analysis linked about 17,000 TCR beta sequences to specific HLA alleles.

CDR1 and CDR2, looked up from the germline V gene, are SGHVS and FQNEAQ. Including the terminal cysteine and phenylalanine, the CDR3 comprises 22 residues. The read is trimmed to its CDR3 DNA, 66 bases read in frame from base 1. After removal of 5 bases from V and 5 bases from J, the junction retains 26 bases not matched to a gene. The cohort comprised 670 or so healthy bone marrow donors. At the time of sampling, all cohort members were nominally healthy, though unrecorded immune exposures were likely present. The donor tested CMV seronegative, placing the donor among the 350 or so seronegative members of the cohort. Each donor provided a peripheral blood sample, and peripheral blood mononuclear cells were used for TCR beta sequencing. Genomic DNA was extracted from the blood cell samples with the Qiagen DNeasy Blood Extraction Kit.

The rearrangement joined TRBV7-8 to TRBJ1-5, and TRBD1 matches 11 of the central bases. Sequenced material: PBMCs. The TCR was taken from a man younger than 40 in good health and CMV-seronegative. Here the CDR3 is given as CASSDIGQGASASPFPYQPQHF. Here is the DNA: TGTGCCAGCAGCGATATCGGACAGGGGGCTTCCGCGTCCCCCTTCCCGTATCAGCCCCAGCATTTT.